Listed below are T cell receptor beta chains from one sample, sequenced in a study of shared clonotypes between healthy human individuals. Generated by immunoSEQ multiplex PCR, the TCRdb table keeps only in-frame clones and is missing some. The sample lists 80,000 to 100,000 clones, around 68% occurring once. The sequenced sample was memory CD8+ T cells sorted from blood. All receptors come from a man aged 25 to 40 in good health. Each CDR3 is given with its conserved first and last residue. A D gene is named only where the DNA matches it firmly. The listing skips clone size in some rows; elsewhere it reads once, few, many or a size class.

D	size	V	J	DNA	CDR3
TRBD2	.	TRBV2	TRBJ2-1	TGTGCCAGCAGAGCATTAGCGGGCAGCTCCTACAATGAGCAGTTCTTC	CASRALAGSSYNEQFF
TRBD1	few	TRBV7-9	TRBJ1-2	TGTGCCAGCAGCTTTAGACAGGGTGCTAACTATGGCTACACCTTC	CASSFRQGANYGYTF
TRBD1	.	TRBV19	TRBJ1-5	TGTGCCAGCCAGGGGGGGGGCAATCAGCCCCAGCATTTT	CASQGGGNQPQHF
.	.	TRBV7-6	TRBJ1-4	TGTGCCAGCAGCAAGCTTATCCCGGGTGGAGTTGCAACTAATGAAAAACTGTTTTTT	CASSKLIPGGVATNEKLFF
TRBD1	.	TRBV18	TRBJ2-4	TGTGCCAGCTCACCAGTAACAGGGGGCGCAGGCATTCAGTACTTC	CASSPVTGGAGIQYF
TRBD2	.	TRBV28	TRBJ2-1	TGTGCCAGCAGTTTATTGCCTGGGCGGGAGGGCCTTTACAATGAGCAGTTCTTC	CASSLLPGREGLYNEQFF
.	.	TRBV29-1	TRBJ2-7	TGCAGCGTCACCTACTCAGACCCCTTCTACGAGCAGTACTTC	CSVTYSDPFYEQYF
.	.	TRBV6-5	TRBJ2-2	TGTGCCAGCAGTAGACCGGAATACCCCACCGGGGAGCTGTTTTTT	CASSRPEYPTGELFF
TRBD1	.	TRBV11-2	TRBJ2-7	TGTGCCAGCAGCTCCTGGACGGTCCAGGGGGCCCCCTCCTACGAGCAGTACTTC	CASSSWTVQGAPSYEQYF
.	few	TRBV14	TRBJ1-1	TGTGCCAGCAGCCAAGATAGTGGGAGTTACACTGAAGCTTTCTTT	CASSQDSGSYTEAFF
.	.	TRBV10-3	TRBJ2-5	TGTGCCATCAGTGAGTTTCGGGATCTAGAGACCCAGTACTTC	CAISEFRDLETQYF
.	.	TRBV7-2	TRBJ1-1	TGTGCCAGCAGCTTAGTAGGTGGGAACACTGAAGCTTTCTTT	CASSLVGGNTEAFF
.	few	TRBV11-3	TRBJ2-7	TGTGCCAGCAGCTTATATAACAGCGAGCAGTACTTC	CASSLYNSEQYF
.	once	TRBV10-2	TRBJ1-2	TGCGCCAGCAGTGATAGGGTTGGTTCATCGACTAGGGGCTACACCTTC	CASSDRVGSSTRGYTF
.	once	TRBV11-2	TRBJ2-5	TGTGCCAGCAGCTTAGGGGGGTTTTTAGGAGAGACCCAGTACTTC	CASSLGGFLGETQYF
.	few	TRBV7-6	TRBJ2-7	TGTGCCAGCAGCTTAGGGGCGGCGGGGGCTTCTTACGAGCAGTACTTC	CASSLGAAGASYEQYF
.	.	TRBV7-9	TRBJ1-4	TGTGCCAGCACCTTACCGGACTGGGACCGTGAGAATGAAAAACTGTTTTTT	CASTLPDWDRENEKLFF
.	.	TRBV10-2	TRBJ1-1	TGCGCCAGCAGGGATGGACAGACTAGGTTCACTGAAGCTTTCTTT	CASRDGQTRFTEAFF
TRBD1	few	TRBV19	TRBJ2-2	TGTGCCAGTAGTACCGACAGGGGTTACACCGGGGAGCTGTTTTTT	CASSTDRGYTGELFF
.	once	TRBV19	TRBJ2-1	TGTGCCAGTAGTTCCAGCGAACGGTCTTACAATGAGCAGTTCTTC	CASSSSERSYNEQFF
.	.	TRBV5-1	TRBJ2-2	TGCGCCAGCAGCTTGGGGACCCGAGGCACCGGGGAGCTGTTTTTT	CASSLGTRGTGELFF
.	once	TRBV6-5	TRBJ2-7	TGTGCCAGCAGTCGGACAGATCCCTACGAGCAGTACTTC	CASSRTDPYEQYF
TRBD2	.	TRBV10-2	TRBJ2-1	TGCGCCAGCAGTGAGTCGCCTAGCGGAGACAATGAGCAGTTCTTC	CASSESPSGDNEQFF
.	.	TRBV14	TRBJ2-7	TGTGCCAGCAGCCAAGCCAGCTCCTACGAGCAGTACTTC	CASSQASSYEQYF
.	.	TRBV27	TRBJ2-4	TGTGCCAGCTGGCAGAAATTTAACATTCAGTACTTC	CASWQKFNIQYF
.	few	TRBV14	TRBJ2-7	TGTGCCAGCAGCCAAGCATATTGGGGGGTTGAGCAGTACTTC	CASSQAYWGVEQYF
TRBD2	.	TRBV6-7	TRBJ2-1	TGTGCCAGCTCAGAAGGTTCGTATGGCGGGAGTTACAATGAGCAGTTCTTC	CASSEGSYGGSYNEQFF
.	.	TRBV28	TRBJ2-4	TGTGCCAGCAGTTTTTGGAGTGGACAGCCGAGTTTAGCCAAAAACATTCAGTACTTC	CASSFWSGQPSLAKNIQYF
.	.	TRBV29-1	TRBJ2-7	TGCAGCGTTGACCTAAGTGGGAGCCGGGAGCAGTACTTC	CSVDLSGSREQYF
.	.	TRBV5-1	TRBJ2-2	TGCGCCAGCAGCTTCGTCCAGGAGTACACCGGGGAGCTGTTTTTT	CASSFVQEYTGELFF
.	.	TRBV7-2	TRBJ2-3	TGTGCCAGCAGCTTAGACCCCTTACCCGGGGATACGCAGTATTTT	CASSLDPLPGDTQYF
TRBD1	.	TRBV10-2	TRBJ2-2	TGCGCCAGCACCAACGACAGGGATACCGGGGAGCTGTTTTTT	CASTNDRDTGELFF
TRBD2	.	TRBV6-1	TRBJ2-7	TGTGCCAGCAGTGAAAAGGCTAGCGGGAGCTCCTACGAGCAGTACTTC	CASSEKASGSSYEQYF
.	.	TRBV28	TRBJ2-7	TGTGCCAGCATGACCTCCTACGAGCAGTACTTC	CASMTSYEQYF
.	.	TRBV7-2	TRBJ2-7	TGTGCCAGCAGCTTGGGACGCCCATACGAGCAGTACTTC	CASSLGRPYEQYF
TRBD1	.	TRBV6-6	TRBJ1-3	TGTGCCAGCACCTCGACAGGGGATGCTGGAAACACCATATATTTT	CASTSTGDAGNTIYF
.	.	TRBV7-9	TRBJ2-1	TGTGCCAGCAGCTCCGGGACTGGTTCGGATGAGCAGTTCTTC	CASSSGTGSDEQFF
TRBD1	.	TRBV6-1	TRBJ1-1	TGTGCCAGCAGTGAGAAGGGGACAGGGGCCACTGAAGCTTTCTTT	CASSEKGTGATEAFF
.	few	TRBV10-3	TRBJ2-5	TGTGCCATCAGTGATGACAGGCGAGAGACCCAGTACTTC	CAISDDRRETQYF
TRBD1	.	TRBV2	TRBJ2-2	TGTGCCAGCAGGTCGGACAGGGTGAACACCGGGGAGCTGTTTTTT	CASRSDRVNTGELFF
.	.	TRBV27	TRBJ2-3	TGTGCCAGCAGTTTTATCTCGGAGGGAGATACGCAGTATTTT	CASSFISEGDTQYF
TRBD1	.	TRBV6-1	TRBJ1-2	TGTGCCAGCAGTGATTCGGGACAGGTAACCTATGGCTACACCTTC	CASSDSGQVTYGYTF
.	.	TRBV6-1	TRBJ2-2	TGTGCCAGCACTGGTGGGGGCGACACCGGGGAGCTGTTTTTT	CASTGGGDTGELFF
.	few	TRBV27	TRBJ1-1	TGTGCCAGCAGTCACAGACCTGACACTGAAGCTTTCTTT	CASSHRPDTEAFF
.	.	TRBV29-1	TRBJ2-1	TGCAGCGTTGATGTTCAGGTGAACAATGAGCAGTTCTTC	CSVDVQVNNEQFF
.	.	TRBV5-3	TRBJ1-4	TGTGCCAGAAGCTTTGGCAGGATGGATGAAAAACTGTTTTTT	CARSFGRMDEKLFF
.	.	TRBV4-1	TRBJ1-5	TGCGCCAGCAGCCCCGTTTTAGTCGGTCAGCCCCAGCATTTT	CASSPVLVGQPQHF
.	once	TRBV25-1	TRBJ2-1	TGTGCCAGCAGTGAATATATCCCCAATGAGCAGTTCTTC	CASSEYIPNEQFF
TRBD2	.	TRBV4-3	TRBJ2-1	TGCGCCAGCAGCCCAGAACTAGCGGAACTCTCCTACAATGAGCAGTTCTTC	CASSPELAELSYNEQFF
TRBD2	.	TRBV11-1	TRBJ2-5	TGTGCCAGCAGCATTATAGCGGGAGGGGCCTTCCAAGAGACCCAGTACTTC	CASSIIAGGAFQETQYF
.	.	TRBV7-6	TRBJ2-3	TGTGCCAGCAGCTTAGTTTCCGGAAGCACAGATACGCAGTATTTT	CASSLVSGSTDTQYF
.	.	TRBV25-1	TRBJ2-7	TGTGCCAGCAGTGAAGGCCGGGGGACCGAACTGCACGAGCAGTACTTC	CASSEGRGTELHEQYF
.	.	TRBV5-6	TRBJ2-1	TGTGCCAGCAGCCCCGGGGCCGATTCCTACAATGAGCAGTTCTTC	CASSPGADSYNEQFF
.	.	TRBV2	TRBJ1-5	TGTGCCAGCAATTTAAACAGGGAGAATCAGCCCCAGCATTTT	CASNLNRENQPQHF
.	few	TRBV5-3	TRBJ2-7	TGTGCCAGAAGCTTGTTTGTCCCTTTTCGGGCTAGCGAGTTTTCTTACGAGCAGTACTTC	CARSLFVPFRASEFSYEQYF
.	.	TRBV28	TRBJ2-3	TGTGCCAGCAGCCTCGACAGCTCCGGCACAGATACGCAGTATTTT	CASSLDSSGTDTQYF
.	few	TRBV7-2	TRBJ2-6	TGTGCCAGCAGCTTAGGGAGGGGGCACTCTGGGGCCAACGTCCTGACTTTC	CASSLGRGHSGANVLTF